A selection of T cell receptor beta chains follows, all from one sample in a study of T cells in Graves' hyperthyroidism and ophthalmopathy. TCRdb processed the multiplex PCR reads anew with MiXCR; each CDR3 protein has one entry. In the table there are under 800,000 distinct CDR3 sequences, 12% to 15% of which are singletons. Sequenced sample: blood. These receptors were collected from a woman aged 18 to 35 with Graves' hyperthyroidism. Each CDR3 is given with its conserved first and last residue. The D gene is left open where the match is weak. Size is stated for part of the rows, as once, few or many counts, or as a class when the clone is expanded.

CAISESGGVNTEAFF | TGTGCCATCAGTGAGTCAGGGGGGGTGAACACTGAAGCTTTCTTT | TRBV10-3 | NA | TRBJ1-1 | few
CASSPLGKSSYEQYF | TGTGCCAGCAGTCCACTAGGAAAGAGCTCCTACGAGCAGTACTTC | TRBV7-8 | NA | TRBJ2-7 | many
CASTTARTQSWTQHF | TGTGCCAGCACAACCGCACGGACTCAAAGTTGGACCCAGCATTTT | TRBV2 | NA | TRBJ1-5 | many
CASSIDLGAEELFF | TGTGCCAGTAGTATAGATCTGGGGGCTGAAGAACTGTTTTTT | TRBV19 | NA | TRBJ1-4 | NA
CATSRTSGVHEQYF | TGTGCCACCAGTAGGACTAGCGGGGTCCACGAGCAGTACTTC | TRBV15 | TRBD2 | TRBJ2-7 | NA
CASSRLRGLEQFF | TGTGCCAGCAGTAGGCTAAGGGGGCTCGAGCAGTTCTTC | TRBV14 | TRBD1 | TRBJ2-1 | many
CASSSGSVKDNEQFF | TGTGCCAGCAGCTCCGGGAGTGTTAAGGACAATGAGCAGTTCTTC | TRBV7-9 | NA | TRBJ2-1 | few
CASSPTSGTRPLYEQFF | TGTGCCAGCAGCCCTACGAGCGGGACCCGTCCTCTTTATGAGCAGTTCTTC | TRBV9 | TRBD2 | TRBJ2-1 | NA
CSARAPGQGSYGYTF | TGCAGTGCTAGAGCTCCGGGACAGGGAAGCTATGGCTACACCTTC | TRBV20-1 | TRBD1 | TRBJ1-2 | few
CASSASPGLADNEQFF | TGTGCCAGCAGCGCCTCACCGGGACTAGCGGACAATGAGCAGTTCTTC | TRBV9 | TRBD2 | TRBJ2-1 | NA
CASSLNGGRRNEQFF | TGTGCCAGCAGCTTAAACGGCGGGAGGCGCAATGAGCAGTTCTTC | TRBV7-2 | TRBD2 | TRBJ2-1 | many
CASSISRLRGTNEKLFF | TGTGCCAGTAGTATATCCCGCCTCAGGGGAACTAATGAAAAACTGTTTTTT | TRBV19 | NA | TRBJ1-4 | once
CATSRDVSPPNYGYTF | TGTGCCACCAGCAGAGATGTTAGCCCTCCTAACTATGGCTACACCTTC | TRBV15 | NA | TRBJ1-2 | NA
CASSSQIGETQYF | TGTGCCAGCAGCTCCCAGATTGGGGAGACCCAGTACTTC | TRBV13 | NA | TRBJ2-5 | few
CASTPGRVNTEAFF | TGTGCCAGTACTCCGGGACGGGTGAACACTGAAGCTTTCTTT | TRBV19 | NA | TRBJ1-1 | few
CASSTGQSRRYGYTF | TGTGCCAGTAGTACCGGACAGTCCCGCCGCTATGGCTACACCTTC | TRBV19 | NA | TRBJ1-2 | few
CASSPSGTSGYEQYF | TGTGCCAGCTCACCCTCCGGGACTAGCGGCTACGAGCAGTACTTC | TRBV18 | TRBD2 | TRBJ2-7 | many
CASSQESGFTDTQYF | TGTGCCAGCAGCCAAGAATCCGGATTCACAGATACGCAGTATTTT | TRBV14 | NA | TRBJ2-3 | few
CASRLLLAGNNEQFF | TGCGCCAGCAGACTTCTCCTAGCGGGGAACAATGAGCAGTTCTTC | TRBV5-1 | TRBD2 | TRBJ2-1 | many
CASSFKGPSPLHF | TGTGCCAGCAGCTTTAAAGGGCCTTCACCCCTCCACTTT | TRBV7-9 | NA | TRBJ1-6 | few
CASTRSAGDNEQYF | TGTGCCAGCACAAGATCGGCGGGAGACAACGAGCAGTACTTC | TRBV7-2 | TRBD2 | TRBJ2-7 | few
CASSIPLKPQHF | TGTGCCAGCAGCATCCCCCTTAAGCCCCAGCATTTT | TRBV28 | NA | TRBJ1-5 | many